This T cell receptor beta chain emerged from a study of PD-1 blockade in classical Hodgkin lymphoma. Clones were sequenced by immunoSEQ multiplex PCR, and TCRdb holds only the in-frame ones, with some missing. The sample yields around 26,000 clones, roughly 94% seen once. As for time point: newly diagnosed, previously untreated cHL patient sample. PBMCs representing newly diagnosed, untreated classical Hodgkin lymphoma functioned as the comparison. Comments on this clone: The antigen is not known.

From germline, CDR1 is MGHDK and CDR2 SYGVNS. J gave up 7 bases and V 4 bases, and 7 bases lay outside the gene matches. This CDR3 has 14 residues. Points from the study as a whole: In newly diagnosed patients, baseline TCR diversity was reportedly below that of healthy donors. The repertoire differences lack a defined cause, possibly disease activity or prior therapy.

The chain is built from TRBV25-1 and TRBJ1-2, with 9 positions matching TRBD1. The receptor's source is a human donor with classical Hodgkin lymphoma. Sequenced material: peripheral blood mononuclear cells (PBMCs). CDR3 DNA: TGTGCCAGCAGTGTTACAGGGGGCTCGGCTGGCTACACCTTC. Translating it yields CASSVTGGSAGYTF.